This is a list of T cell receptor beta chains from one sample in a study of blood T cell repertoires in COVID-19. The table came from immunoSEQ multiplex PCR; TCRdb's copy has only in-frame clones and leaves some out. The sample lists roughly 74,000 clones, nearly 90% seen once, with more than 2.5% in the top ten. Material: peripheral blood. The receptor source for this set is a man between 65 and 85 years old with active or convalescent COVID-19. Both conserved end residues are part of each CDR3.

v_call,cdr3_aa
TRBV9,CASSVWLASDEQFF
TRBV5-1,CASSLQGGTKGYTF
TRBV14,CASRHSRDREPRVENIQYF
TRBV2,CASKLAGGSFVDTQYF
TRBV6-5,CASSSGQGRTQYF
TRBV12-3/TRBV12-4,CASSYGGDEQFF
TRBV28,CASSFEGHNTEAFF
TRBV7-2,CASSSTGRGELFF
TRBV7-8,CASSLELGQTYEQYF
TRBV7-2,CASSLVGQGRGAFF
TRBV18,CASSPRQGDNQPQHF
TRBV6-5,CASRGLVVTGELFF
TRBV3-1/TRBV3-2,CASSLRLAVNTGELFF
TRBV5-4,CASSQARAGPSLVLFF
TRBV28,CASTQGYQETQYF
TRBV4-2,CASSQDAGQDNSPLHF
TRBV30,CAWSVPVFSNQPQHF
TRBV19,CASSTTGGNSPLHF
TRBV5-4,CASSWDSSYGYTF
TRBV19,CATHDTGGTDTQYF
TRBV5-1,CASSLNWDRGAGEQYF
TRBV19,CASNHRTGALGYTF
TRBV7-2,CASSNRRYTDTQYF
TRBV7-2,CASSLSAGEVHEQYF
TRBV6-5,CASSYSRRDNEKLFF
TRBV15,CATSRDRGEKLFF
TRBV6-6,CASRLSGRRVADTQYF
TRBV19,CASSIVGVRQDGYTF
TRBV5-1,CASSFLAGATDTQYF
TRBV5-1,CASSPRGQGYGYTF
TRBV27,CASSLGARWGYGYTF
TRBV5-1,CASSWRVQGPEPTEAFF
TRBV7-8,CASSLETGTSNEQFF
TRBV10-3,CAISESGTGANNEQFF
TRBV5-1,CASSLWAGATGELFF
TRBV6-4,CASSEVAGNTEAFF
TRBV5-4,CASSLAGQTYGYTF
TRBV5-4,CASRRESGYGYTF
TRBV24-1,CATSEGTGGFQPQHF
TRBV5-1,CASSFRDSFGGELFF
TRBV27,CASSLLLAGGYNEQFF
TRBV30,CAWERTGTEAFF
TRBV10-2,CASSVGQRREQYF